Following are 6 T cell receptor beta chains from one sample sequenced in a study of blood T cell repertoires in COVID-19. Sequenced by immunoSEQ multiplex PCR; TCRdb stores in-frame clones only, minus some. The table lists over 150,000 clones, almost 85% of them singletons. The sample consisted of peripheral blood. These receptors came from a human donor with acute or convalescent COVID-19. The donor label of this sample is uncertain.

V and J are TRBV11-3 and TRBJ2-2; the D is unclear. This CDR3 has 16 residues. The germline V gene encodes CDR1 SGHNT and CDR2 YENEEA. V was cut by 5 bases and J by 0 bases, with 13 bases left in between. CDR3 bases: TGTGCCAGCAGCCCCGCCGCCGTAGCGAACACCGGGGAGCTGTTTTTT. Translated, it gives CASSPAAVANTGELFF.

CDR3 DNA sequence: TGTGCCAGCAGCTTAGATCTCGGGGGGAGCACAGATACGCAGTATTTT. This translates into CASSLDLGGSTDTQYF. The gene calls are TRBV11-2 and TRBJ2-3; TRBD2 matches 7 bases. Germline trimming cut 0 bases from V and 0 bases from J; bases unmatched to any gene: 3. The CDR3 is 16 residues long. The germline V gene encodes CDR1 SGHAT and CDR2 FQNNGV.

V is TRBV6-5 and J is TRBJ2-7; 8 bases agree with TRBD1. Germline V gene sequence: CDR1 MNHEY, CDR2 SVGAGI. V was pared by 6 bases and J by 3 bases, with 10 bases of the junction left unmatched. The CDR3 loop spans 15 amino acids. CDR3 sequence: CASSQTGVVLYEQYF. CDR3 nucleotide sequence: TGTGCCAGCAGCCAGACAGGGGTTGTACTCTACGAGCAGTACTTC.

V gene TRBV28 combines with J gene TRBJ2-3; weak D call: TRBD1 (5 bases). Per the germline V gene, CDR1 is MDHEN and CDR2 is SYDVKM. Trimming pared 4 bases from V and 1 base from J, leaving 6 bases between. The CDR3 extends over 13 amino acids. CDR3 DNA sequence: TGTGCCAGCAGTTGGGGCGGCACAGATACGCAGTATTTT. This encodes CASSWGGTDTQYF.

The CDR3 sequence is CASSSLTSGRALWSYNEQFF. CDR3 in DNA: TGCGCCAGCAGCTCCCTAACTAGCGGGAGGGCCCTATGGTCCTACAATGAGCAGTTCTTC. This chain uses TRBV5-1 with TRBJ2-1, with 13 bases identical to TRBD2. V gave up 3 bases and J gave up 1 base; unmatched junction bases: 13. Germline lookup yields CDR1 SGHRS and CDR2 YFSETQ. The CDR3 is made up of 20 amino acids.

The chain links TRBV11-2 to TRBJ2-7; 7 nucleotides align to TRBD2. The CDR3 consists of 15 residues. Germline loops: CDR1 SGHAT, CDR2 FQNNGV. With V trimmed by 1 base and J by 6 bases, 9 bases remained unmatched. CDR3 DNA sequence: TGTGCCAGCAGCTTAGCGCAAGCTAGGGAGGGCGAGCAGTACTTC. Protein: CASSLAQAREGEQYF.